Following are 10 T cell receptor beta chains from one sample sequenced in a study of T cell repertoires in cytomegalovirus infection. These TCRs' antigens remain unknown. TCRdb passed the reads through MiXCR, listing each CDR3 protein once. The sample has 550,000 to 850,000 distinct CDR3 sequences; roughly 36% are singletons. Here the sequenced sample was cultured PBMCs, taken from culture after CMV antigen stimulation. Source of these receptors: a human donor in good health (CMV status not recorded). Some clones in this sample may be carry-over from other donors' samples.

The chain joins TRBV19 to TRBJ2-2; TRBD2 aligns across 8 bases. This CDR3 region has 15 residues. Trimming at V came to 7 bases and at J to 3 bases, leaving 7 bases not matched to a gene. Germline V gene lookup returns CDR1 LNHDA and CDR2 SQIVND (reference sequence). In DNA, the CDR3 is TGTGCCAGTATCCGCGGGGGGCCTTACACCGGGGAGCTGTTTTTT. Amino acids: CASIRGGPYTGELFF.

The genes are TRBV20-1 and TRBJ1-6; D is unclear. V dropped 6 bases and J dropped 6 bases, with 15 bases sitting between them. This CDR3 spans 14 amino acids. Germline V lookup: CDR1 DFQATT, CDR2 SNEGSKA (reference sequence). The CDR3 region is CSAQPGRGNSPLHF. The CDR3 DNA follows: TGCAGTGCCCAACCCGGGCGCGGTAATTCACCCCTCCACTTT.

This sequence joins TRBV12-3 or TRBV12-4 and TRBJ2-7; TRBD1 matches 10 bases. Trimming cost V 7 bases and J 6 bases; bases outside gene matches: 9. This CDR3 has 14 amino acids. CDR3 region: CASTLWDRGSEQYF. DNA for the CDR3: TGTGCCAGCACCTTATGGGACAGGGGCTCCGAGCAGTACTTC.

This clonotype was counted a few times. The rearrangement links TRBV29-1 to TRBJ1-1; tentative D call: TRBD1 (5 bases). The germline gives CDR1 SQVTM, CDR2 ANQGSEA. There are 14 residues in the CDR3. The V end lost 6 bases, the J end lost 6 bases, and 20 bases lay between the germline ends. This CDR3 reads CSVGFSRGSAEAFF. CDR3 bases: TGCAGCGTCGGCTTCTCAAGGGGAAGCGCTGAAGCTTTCTTT.

V gene TRBV7-9 combines with J gene TRBJ2-1, with 10 bases that match TRBD2. CDR3 size: 15 residues. Germline values: CDR1 SEHNR, CDR2 FQNEAQ (reference sequence). The V gene end was trimmed by 2 bases and the J gene end by 7 bases; junction bases not matched to a gene: 5. The CDR3 DNA reads TGTGCCAGCAGCTTAATTGGTAGCGGGGGGAATGAGCAGTTCTTC. This codes for CASSLIGSGGNEQFF. Drawing the rest from reference TRBV7-9 and TRBJ2-1, the complete variable domain is DTGVSQNPRHKITKRGQNVTFRCDPISEHNRLYWYRQTLGQGPEFLTYFQNEAQLEKSRLLSDRFSAERPKGSFSTLEIQRTEQGDSAMYLCASSLIGSGGNEQFFGPGTRLTVL.

There are a few counts of this clonotype. The chain carries TRBV19 and TRBJ2-1; weak D call: TRBD2 (5 bases). Trimming took 3 bases from V and 6 from J, leaving 9 bases between them. The germline V gene has CDR1 LNHDA and CDR2 SQIVND (reference sequence). The CDR3 contains 13 residues. The CDR3 nucleotides read TGTGCCAGTAGTATTACTAGTCGCAATGAGCAGTTCTTC. Amino acids: CASSITSRNEQFF.

This clonotype was counted a few times. This chain uses TRBV5-5 with TRBJ2-2, with 10 nucleotides matching TRBD1. This CDR3 spans 18 amino acids. Germline V lookup: CDR1 SGHKS, CDR2 YYEKEE (reference sequence). The trim removed 4 bases at V and 0 bases at J, leaving 9 bases unmatched. CDR3 sequence reads: CASSPGGDRGANTGELFF. The CDR3 coding sequence is TGTGCCAGCAGCCCTGGTGGGGACAGGGGTGCGAACACCGGGGAGCTGTTTTTT. The full variable domain, its missing parts supplied by reference TRBV5-5 and TRBJ2-2, is DAGVTQSPTHLIKTRGQQVTLRCSPISGHKSVSWYQQVLGQGPQFIFQYYEKEERGRGNFPDRFSARQFPNYSSELNVNALLLGDSALYLCASSPGGDRGANTGELFFGEGSRLTVL.

The V gene is TRBV7-9, the J gene TRBJ1-1, with unresolved D. There are 13 residues in the CDR3. Per the germline V gene, CDR1 is SEHNR and CDR2 is FQNEAQ (reference sequence). Trimming pared 1 base from V and 8 bases from J, leaving 11 bases between. CDR3 sequence: CASSLERAMEAFF. CDR3 DNA: TGTGCCAGCAGCTTAGAGAGGGCAATGGAAGCTTTCTTT.

The rearrangement links TRBV10-3 to TRBJ1-1; tentatively, D is TRBD1 (5 bases). CDR3 length equals 14 residues. V was trimmed by 5 bases and J by 2 bases, leaving 12 bases between them. From germline, CDR1 is ENHRY and CDR2 SYGVKD. CDR3 protein: CAISPGTANTEAFF. Here the CDR3 DNA reads TGTGCCATCAGTCCCGGGACGGCCAACACTGAAGCTTTCTTT.

The CDR3 DNA reads as TGTGCCAGCAGCTTAGGAGCGGGAGTACGGTATTTT. This encodes CASSLGAGVRYF. The chain carries TRBV7-2 and TRBJ2-3; 8 bases match TRBD2. With 1 base clipped from V and 14 bases from J, the junction kept 5 bases outside the gene matches. In germline, CDR1 is SGHTA, CDR2 FQGNSA. The CDR3 is 12 residues long.